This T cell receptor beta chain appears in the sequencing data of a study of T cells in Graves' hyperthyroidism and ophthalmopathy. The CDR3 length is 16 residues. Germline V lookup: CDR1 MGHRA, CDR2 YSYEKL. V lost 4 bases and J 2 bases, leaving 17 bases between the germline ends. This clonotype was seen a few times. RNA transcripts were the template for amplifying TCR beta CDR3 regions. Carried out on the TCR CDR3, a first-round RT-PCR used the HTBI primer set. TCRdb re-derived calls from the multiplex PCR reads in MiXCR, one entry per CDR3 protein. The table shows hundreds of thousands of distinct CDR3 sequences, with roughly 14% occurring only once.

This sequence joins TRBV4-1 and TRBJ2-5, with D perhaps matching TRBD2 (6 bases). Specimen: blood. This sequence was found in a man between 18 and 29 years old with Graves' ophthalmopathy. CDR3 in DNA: TGCGCCAGCAGCCGGAGAAAATGGGACTTTCAAGAGACCCAGTACTTC. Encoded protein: CASSRRKWDFQETQYF.